Listed below are T cell receptor beta chains from one sample, sequenced in a study of T-cell reconstitution after alpha-beta-depleted transplantation in children. One entry per CDR3 protein results from TCRdb running MiXCR on the PCR reads. The profile shows some 200,000 distinct CDR3 sequences, approximately 7% of them singletons. Sequences were derived from PBMCs, sampled before TCRalphabeta/CD19-depleted stem cell transplant. Receptors originate from a boy under 10 years old with acute lymphoblastic leukemia, due to receive a stem cell transplant. The CDR3 runs from the conserved cysteine through the conserved F or W. A D gene is named only where the DNA matches it firmly. Clone size is stated in some rows and not others, as once, few, many or a class when expanded.

clone size | J gene | V gene | CDR3 length | D gene | CDR3 DNA | CDR3 protein
many | TRBJ2-1 | TRBV19 | 13 | TRBD2 | TGTGCCAGTAGTAGGGTAGCGGGAGTTGAGCAGTTCTTC | CASSRVAGVEQFF
NA | TRBJ2-4 | TRBV7-2 | 13 | NA | TGTGCCAGCAGCAGGGAGGTCTTCGACATTCAGTACTTC | CASSREVFDIQYF
NA | TRBJ2-7 | TRBV7-9 | 15 | TRBD1 | TGTGCCAGCAGCTTGTCTGGACAGGGGAGGTACGAGCAGTACTTC | CASSLSGQGRYEQYF
many | TRBJ2-1 | TRBV27 | 18 | TRBD2 | TGTGCCAGCAGTCCGAACTCTAGCGGGGGGCTATCCTACAATGAGCAGTTCTTC | CASSPNSSGGLSYNEQFF
many | TRBJ1-2 | TRBV29-1 | 11 | NA | TGCAGCGTTGAGAAAACGTATGGCTACACCTTC | CSVEKTYGYTF
many | TRBJ1-5 | TRBV7-9 | 13 | NA | TGTGCCAGCAGCGATACAGTCAATCAGCCCCAGCATTTT | CASSDTVNQPQHF
many | TRBJ2-1 | TRBV20-1 | 16 | NA | TGCAGTGCTAGAGATCGTCAACGAGCCTTCTACAATGAGCAGTTCTTC | CSARDRQRAFYNEQFF
NA | TRBJ2-1 | TRBV5-6 | 17 | NA | TGTGCCAGCAGCTTGGGTGTGTTGGGTGGGATGAACAATGAGCAGTTCTTC | CASSLGVLGGMNNEQFF
few | TRBJ2-7 | TRBV28 | 16 | TRBD1 | TGTGCCAGCAGTTTATTCGCTCAACAGGGGACCTACGAGCAGTACTTC | CASSLFAQQGTYEQYF
many | TRBJ1-2 | TRBV2 | 15 | NA | TGTGCCAGCAACATTCAGGTGGGAAAAAACTATGGCTACACCTTC | CASNIQVGKNYGYTF
many | TRBJ2-1 | TRBV7-2 | 14 | NA | TGTGCCAGCAGCCCTCGTGGCAGGTGGAATGAGCAGTTCTTC | CASSPRGRWNEQFF
many | TRBJ1-2 | TRBV11-2 | 15 | TRBD1 | TGTGCCAGCAGCTTGGGACAGGGAGGGATCTATGGCTACACCTTC | CASSLGQGGIYGYTF
once | TRBJ2-5 | TRBV12-3/TRBV12-4 | 16 | TRBD2 | TGTGCCAGCAGTCCCCATAGCGGGGAGACTTCCGGGACCCAGTACTTC | CASSPHSGETSGTQYF
NA | TRBJ2-7 | TRBV4-3 | 14 | NA | TGCGCCAGCAGCCATATACAGGACGGGGGCGAGCAGTACTTC | CASSHIQDGGEQYF
NA | TRBJ2-3 | TRBV6-2/TRBV6-3 | 13 | NA | TGTGCCAGCAGTTACTCGAGGCCGGATACGCAGTATTTT | CASSYSRPDTQYF
NA | TRBJ1-6 | TRBV12-3/TRBV12-4 | 15 | TRBD1 | TGTGCCAGCAGTTCGACGACAGGGGTTAGTTCACCCCTCCACTTT | CASSSTTGVSSPLHF
many | TRBJ2-7 | TRBV25-1 | 13 | NA | TGTGCCAGCAGTGGTCTTACCTCCTACGAGCAGTACTTC | CASSGLTSYEQYF
many | TRBJ2-3 | TRBV5-1 | 15 | NA | TGCGCCAGCAGCTTGGCTCTAGCTAGCACAGATACGCAGTATTTT | CASSLALASTDTQYF
NA | TRBJ2-7 | TRBV28 | 20 | NA | TGTGCCAGCAGTACTACCCGGGCCGCGAGGACAGTACTAACCGCCTACGAGCAGTACTTC | CASSTTRAARTVLTAYEQYF
many | TRBJ2-5 | TRBV5-1 | 14 | NA | TGCGCCAGCAGCTTGGTAGTGGACCGGGAGACCCAGTACTTC | CASSLVVDRETQYF
NA | TRBJ1-3 | TRBV7-6 | 15 | NA | TGTGCCAGCAGCTCGACAGGTCCAAGTGGAAACACCATATATTTT | CASSSTGPSGNTIYF
many | TRBJ2-1 | TRBV12-3/TRBV12-4 | 16 | NA | TGTGCCAGCAGTTTACGTAGGCTAGCCGTATACGATGAGCAGTTCTTC | CASSLRRLAVYDEQFF
NA | TRBJ2-3 | TRBV2 | 12 | NA | TGTGCCAGCGGGAGCGACACAGATACGCAGTATTTT | CASGSDTDTQYF
many | TRBJ2-1 | TRBV12-3/TRBV12-4 | 12 | TRBD1 | TGTGCCAGCAGTGACAGGGGTTACGAGCAGTTCTTC | CASSDRGYEQFF
many | TRBJ1-5 | TRBV7-2 | 15 | TRBD1 | TGTGCCAGCAGCTTTACAGGGGAGATCAATCAGCCCCAGCATTTT | CASSFTGEINQPQHF
many | TRBJ2-5 | TRBV28 | 14 | TRBD1 | TGTGCCAGCAGATCGCGGGTGACAGGGGAGACCCAGTACTTC | CASRSRVTGETQYF
many | TRBJ2-5 | TRBV20-1 | 11 | NA | TGCAGTGCTGCCCTAACGGAGACCCAGTACTTC | CSAALTETQYF
many | TRBJ2-1 | TRBV7-9 | 14 | TRBD2 | TGTGCCAGCAGCTTAAGCGGGAATCGTGATGAGCAGTTCTTC | CASSLSGNRDEQFF
NA | TRBJ1-2 | TRBV7-9 | 15 | NA | TGTGCCAGCAGCTTTGGTACAGACAGCCGGTCTGGCTACACCTTC | CASSFGTDSRSGYTF